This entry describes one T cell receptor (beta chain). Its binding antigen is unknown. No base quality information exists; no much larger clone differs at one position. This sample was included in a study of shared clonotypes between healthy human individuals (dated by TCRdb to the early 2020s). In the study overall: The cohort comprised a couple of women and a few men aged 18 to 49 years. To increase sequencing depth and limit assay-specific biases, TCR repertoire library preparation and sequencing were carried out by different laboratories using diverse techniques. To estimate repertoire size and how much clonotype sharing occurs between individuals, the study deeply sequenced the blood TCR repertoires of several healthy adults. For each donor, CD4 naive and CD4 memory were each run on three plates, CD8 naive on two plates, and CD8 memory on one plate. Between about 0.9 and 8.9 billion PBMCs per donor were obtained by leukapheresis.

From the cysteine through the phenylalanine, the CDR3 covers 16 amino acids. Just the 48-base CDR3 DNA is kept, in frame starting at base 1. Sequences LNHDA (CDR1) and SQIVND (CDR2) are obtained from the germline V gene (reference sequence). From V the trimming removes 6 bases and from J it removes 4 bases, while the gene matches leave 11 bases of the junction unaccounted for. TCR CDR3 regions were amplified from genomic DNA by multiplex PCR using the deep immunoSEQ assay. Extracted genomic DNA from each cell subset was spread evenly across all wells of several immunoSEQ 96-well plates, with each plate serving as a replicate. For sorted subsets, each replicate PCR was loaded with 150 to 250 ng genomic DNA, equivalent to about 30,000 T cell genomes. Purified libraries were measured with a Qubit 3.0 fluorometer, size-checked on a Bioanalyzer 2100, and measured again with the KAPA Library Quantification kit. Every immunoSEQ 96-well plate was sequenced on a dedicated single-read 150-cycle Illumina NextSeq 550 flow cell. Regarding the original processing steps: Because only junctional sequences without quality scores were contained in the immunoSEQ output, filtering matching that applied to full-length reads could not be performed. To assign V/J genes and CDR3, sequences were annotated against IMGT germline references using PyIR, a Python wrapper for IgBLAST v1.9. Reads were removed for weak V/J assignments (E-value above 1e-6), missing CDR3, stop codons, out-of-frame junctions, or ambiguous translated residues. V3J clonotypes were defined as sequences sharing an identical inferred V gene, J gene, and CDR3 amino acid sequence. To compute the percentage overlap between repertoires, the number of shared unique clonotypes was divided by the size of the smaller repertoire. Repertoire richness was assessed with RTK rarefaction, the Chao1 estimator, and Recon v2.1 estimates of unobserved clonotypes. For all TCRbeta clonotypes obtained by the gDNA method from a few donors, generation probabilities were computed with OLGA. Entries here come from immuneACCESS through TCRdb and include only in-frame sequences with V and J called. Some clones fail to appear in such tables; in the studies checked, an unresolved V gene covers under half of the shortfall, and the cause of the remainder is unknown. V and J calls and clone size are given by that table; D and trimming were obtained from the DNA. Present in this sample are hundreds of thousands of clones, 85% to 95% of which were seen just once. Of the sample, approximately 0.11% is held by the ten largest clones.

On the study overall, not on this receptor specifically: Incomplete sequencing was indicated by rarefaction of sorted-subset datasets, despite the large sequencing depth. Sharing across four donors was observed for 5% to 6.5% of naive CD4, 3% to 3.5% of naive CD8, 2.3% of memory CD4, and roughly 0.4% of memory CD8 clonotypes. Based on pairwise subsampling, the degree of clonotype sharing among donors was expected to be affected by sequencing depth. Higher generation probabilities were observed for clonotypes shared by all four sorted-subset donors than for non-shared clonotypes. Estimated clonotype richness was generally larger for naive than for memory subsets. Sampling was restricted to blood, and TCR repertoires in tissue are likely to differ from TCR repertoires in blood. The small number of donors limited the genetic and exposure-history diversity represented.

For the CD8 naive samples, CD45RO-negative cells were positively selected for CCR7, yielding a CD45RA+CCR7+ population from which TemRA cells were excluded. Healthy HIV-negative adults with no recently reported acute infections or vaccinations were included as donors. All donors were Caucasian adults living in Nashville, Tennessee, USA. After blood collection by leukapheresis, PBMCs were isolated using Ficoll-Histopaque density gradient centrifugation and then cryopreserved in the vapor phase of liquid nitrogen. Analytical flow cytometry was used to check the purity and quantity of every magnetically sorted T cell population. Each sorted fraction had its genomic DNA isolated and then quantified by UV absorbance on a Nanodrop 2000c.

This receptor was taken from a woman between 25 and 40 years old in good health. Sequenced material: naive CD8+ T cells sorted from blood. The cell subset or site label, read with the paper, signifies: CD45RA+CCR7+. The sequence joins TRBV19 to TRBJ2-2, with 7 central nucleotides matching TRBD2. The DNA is TGTGCCAGTAGGGCCAGGCGGGAGATGAGCACCGGGGAGCTGTTTTTT. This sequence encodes CASRARREMSTGELFF.